These 5 T cell receptor beta chains were all obtained from the same sample, sequenced in a study of blood T cell repertoires in COVID-19. Using immunoSEQ multiplex PCR, the repertoire was profiled, and TCRdb retains in-frame clones only, with some absent. This sample has 150,000 to 190,000 clones; 70% to 85% occur once, and the top ten carry around a tenth. Sequencing used peripheral blood. The receptors stem from a woman aged 50 to 65 with acute or convalescent COVID-19.

The rearrangement joins TRBV7-3 to TRBJ2-7, with D possibly TRBD2 on 5 matching bases. This CDR3 is 15 amino acids long. CDR1 SGHTA and CDR2 FQGTGA come from the germline V gene. The V end was cut by 1 base, the J end by 1 base, with 11 bases between. DNA of the CDR3: TGTGCCAGCAGCTTAAAGTCCGGGGAATCCTACGAGCAGTACTTC. Protein sequence: CASSLKSGESYEQYF.

This sequence joins TRBV21-1 and TRBJ2-5; the table gives TRBD2 as D, unverified against the DNA. TRBV21-1 is described as a pseudogene. The CDR3 length is 13 residues. CDR3: CASPRLPAETQYF. The CDR3 nucleotides read TGTGCCAGCCCGAGGCTACCCGCGGAGACCCAGTACTTC.

The rearrangement joins TRBV4-2 to TRBJ1-2; no reliable D call. CDR3 size: 12 residues. V dropped 0 bases and J dropped 7 bases, with 6 bases sitting between them. Per germline, CDR1 LGHNA and CDR2 YNFKEQ. The CDR3 bases are TGTGCCAGCAGCCAAGATCGACTTGGCTACACCTTC. Translation gives CASSQDRLGYTF.

This clone was observed a few times. The gene calls are TRBV18 and TRBJ1-1; tentatively, D is TRBD1 (6 bases). This CDR3 has 14 residues. Trimming took off 3 bases at V and 5 bases at J, with 13 bases between the two ends. CDR1 and CDR2 (germline): KGHSH, LQKENI. The DNA of the CDR3 is TGTGCCAGCTCACCCCAGGCAACAGGGACTGAAGCTTTCTTT. As protein: CASSPQATGTEAFF.

This chain links TRBV4-1 with TRBJ2-7; 8 nucleotides agree with TRBD2. Germline V CDR1 and CDR2: MGHRA, YSYEKL. Trimming took 6 bases from V and 10 from J; bases not matched to a gene: 14. The CDR3 spans 14 residues. The CDR3 DNA reads as TGCGCCAGCAGATACGCCACTAGCGGTGTGGAACAGTACTTC. Translation: CASRYATSGVEQYF.